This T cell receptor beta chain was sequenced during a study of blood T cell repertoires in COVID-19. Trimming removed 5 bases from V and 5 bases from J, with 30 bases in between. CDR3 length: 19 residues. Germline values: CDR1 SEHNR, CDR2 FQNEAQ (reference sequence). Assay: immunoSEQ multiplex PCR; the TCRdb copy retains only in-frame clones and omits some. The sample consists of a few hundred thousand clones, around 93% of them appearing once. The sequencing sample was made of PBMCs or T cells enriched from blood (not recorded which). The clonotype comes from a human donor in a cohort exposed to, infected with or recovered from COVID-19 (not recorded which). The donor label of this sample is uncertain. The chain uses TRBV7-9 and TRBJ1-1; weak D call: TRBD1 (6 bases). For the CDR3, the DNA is TGTGCCAGCAGCCCCACCTTTACCCGGAACAGGGATAATGGTACTGAAGCTTTCTTT. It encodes CASSPTFTRNRDNGTEAFF.